This entry is about one T cell receptor (beta chain). Its specificity is unknown. The germline CDR1 and CDR2 sequences are MGHRA and YSYEKL. CDR3 length: 15 amino acids. J was trimmed by 2 bases and V by 4 bases; bases with no gene match: 5. Those who donated, Caucasian adults without exception, all lived in Nashville, Tennessee. The protocol was immunoSEQ multiplex PCR, while the TCRdb copy is restricted to in-frame clones and leaves out a portion. The table lists around 700,000 clones, around 72% of them singletons. This sample was included in a study of shared clonotypes between healthy human individuals. As for the study in general: CD4 naive cells filled three plates per donor, CD4 memory three, CD8 naive two and CD8 memory one. Study conclusions and caveats: A handful of donors shared about 5% of their naive CD4 clonotypes. Generally, estimated richness proved larger in naive subsets than it did in memory subsets.

This clonotype originated in a woman younger than 45 in good health. Sequenced input: memory CD4+ T cells sorted from blood. The subset denotes: CD45RA-negative fraction. V is TRBV4-1 and J is TRBJ1-3, with TRBD1 identical over 7 bases. CDR3 sequence: CASSLNDRAGNTIYF. CDR3 nucleotides: TGCGCCAGCAGCCTGAACGACAGGGCTGGAAACACCATATATTTT.